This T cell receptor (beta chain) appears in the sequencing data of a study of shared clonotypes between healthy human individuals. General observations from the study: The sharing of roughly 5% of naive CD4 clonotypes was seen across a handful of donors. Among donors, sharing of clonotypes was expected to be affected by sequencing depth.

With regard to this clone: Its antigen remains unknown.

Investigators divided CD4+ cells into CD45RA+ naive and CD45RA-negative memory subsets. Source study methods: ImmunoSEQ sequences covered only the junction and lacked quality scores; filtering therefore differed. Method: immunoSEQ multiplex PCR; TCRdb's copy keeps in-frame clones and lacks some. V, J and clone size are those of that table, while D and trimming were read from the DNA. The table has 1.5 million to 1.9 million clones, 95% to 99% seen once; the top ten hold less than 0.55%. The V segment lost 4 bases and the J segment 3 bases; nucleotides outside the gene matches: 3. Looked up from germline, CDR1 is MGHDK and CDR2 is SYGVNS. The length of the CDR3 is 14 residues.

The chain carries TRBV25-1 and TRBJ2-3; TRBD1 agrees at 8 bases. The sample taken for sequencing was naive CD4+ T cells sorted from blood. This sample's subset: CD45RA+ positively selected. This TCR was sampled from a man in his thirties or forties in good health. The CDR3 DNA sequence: TGTGCCAGCAGTGTTACAGGGGGAACAGATACGCAGTATTTT. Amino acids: CASSVTGGTDTQYF.